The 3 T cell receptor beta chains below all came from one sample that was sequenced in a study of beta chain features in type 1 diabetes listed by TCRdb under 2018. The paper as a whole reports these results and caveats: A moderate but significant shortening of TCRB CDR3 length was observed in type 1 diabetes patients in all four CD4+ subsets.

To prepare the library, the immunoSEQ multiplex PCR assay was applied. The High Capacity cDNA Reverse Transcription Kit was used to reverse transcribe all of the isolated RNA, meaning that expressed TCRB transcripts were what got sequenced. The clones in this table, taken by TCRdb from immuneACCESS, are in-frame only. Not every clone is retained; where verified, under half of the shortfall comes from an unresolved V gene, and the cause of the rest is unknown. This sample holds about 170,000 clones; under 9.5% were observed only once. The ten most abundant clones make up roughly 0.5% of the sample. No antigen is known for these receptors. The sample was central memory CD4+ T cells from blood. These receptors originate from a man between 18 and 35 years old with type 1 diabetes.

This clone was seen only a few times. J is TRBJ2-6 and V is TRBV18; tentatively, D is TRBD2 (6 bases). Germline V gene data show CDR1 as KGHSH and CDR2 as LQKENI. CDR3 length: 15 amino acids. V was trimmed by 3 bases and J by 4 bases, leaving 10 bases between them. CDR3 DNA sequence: TGTGCCAGCTCACCCGGGAGCCCGGGGGCCAACGTCCTGACTTTC. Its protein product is CASSPGSPGANVLTF.

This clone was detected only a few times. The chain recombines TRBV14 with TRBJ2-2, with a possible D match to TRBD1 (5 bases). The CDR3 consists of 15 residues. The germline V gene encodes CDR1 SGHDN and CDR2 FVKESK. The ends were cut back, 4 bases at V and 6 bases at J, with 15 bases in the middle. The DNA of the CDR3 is TGTGCCAGCAGCCCAGAAGTTGGACAACCCGGGGAGCTGTTTTTT. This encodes CASSPEVGQPGELFF. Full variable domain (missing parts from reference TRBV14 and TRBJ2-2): EAGVTQFPSHSVIEKGQTVTLRCDPISGHDNLYWYRRVMGKEIKFLLHFVKESKQDESGMPNNRFLAERTGGTYSTLKVQPAELEDSGVYFCASSPEVGQPGELFFGEGSRLTVL.

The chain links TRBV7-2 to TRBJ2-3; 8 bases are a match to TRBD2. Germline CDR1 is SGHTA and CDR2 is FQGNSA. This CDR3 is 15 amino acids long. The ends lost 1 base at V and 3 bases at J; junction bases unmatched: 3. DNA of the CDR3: TGTGCCAGCAGCTTAGTTGTAGCGGGAACAGATACGCAGTATTTT. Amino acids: CASSLVVAGTDTQYF.